This entry concerns a single T cell receptor beta chain. Its cognate antigen has yet to be identified. No much larger clone is present one base from it, and per-base qualities are unavailable. Reading the label with the study, this specimen's time point is: baseline before first vaccination. Vaccinee samples came from UK trials COV001 and COV002, including a single-blind randomized controlled phase 2/3 trial of AZD1222 (ChAdOx1 nCoV-19) in healthy adults. For TCRbeta chain sequencing, PBMC samples from trial participants were taken at day 0 and at day 28 after the second dose. This sample was included in a study of T cell responses to AZD1222 COVID-19 vaccine (dated by TCRdb to about 2021). For the wider study: AZD1222 recipients with second doses at about 4 weeks or about 12 weeks were pooled, because spike-specific TCR depth and breadth did not differ between schedules. Trial participants were enrolled by age into subgroups of 18-55, 56-69 and 70-plus years, and roughly 160, 29 and 62 TCR-sequenced participants, respectively, were included in these subgroups. TCR sequencing was performed for more than 230 trial participants, of whom around 200 were given two doses of AZD1222 and approximately 25 were given two doses of MenACWY control vaccine. What the authors observed across the whole study: Nearly half of unique spike-specific TCRs reportedly recognized epitopes outside regions mutated in the B.1.351 and B.1.1.7 variants. Spike-specific TCR breadth and depth rose significantly after two AZD1222 doses compared with day 0 and with MenACWY recipients. Most participants were white British and females outnumbered males, and the authors suggested that clonal diversity may have been underestimated. Conclusions about previously exposed vaccinees were limited because only 5 or 6 AZD1222 recipients were SARS-CoV-2 seropositive at baseline. The 56-69-year group was small, and its depth increase did not reach significance, likely because of low power. Because no samples from the day 14 peak response were available, repertoires could be characterized only after the peak T cell response. Vaccine-associated CD4 TCRs spanned the whole spike protein, with dominant responses in regions 160-218 and 743-854.

The CDR3 regions of human TCRbeta chains were analyzed by immunosequencing. Concerning the study's data processing: Repertoire TCRs were checked for matches against a reference library of SARS-CoV-2-specific TCRs that had been generated using the MIRA antigen-specificity platform. Breadth meant the fraction of unique TCRs that were SARS-CoV-2-associated, whereas depth meant the fraction of total T cells that were SARS-CoV-2-associated. Each spike-specific TCR was assigned to its reactive spike region and to a CD4 or CD8 class using the MIRA data. Log10-transformed breadth and depth values were compared by one-way ANOVA with Sidak's multiple comparisons tests. TCRdb mirrors the immuneACCESS table, restricted to in-frame sequences. Some clones are absent from its copies; in checked studies, under half trace to an unresolved V gene, and the reason for the others is unknown. The D gene and trimming were derived from the DNA, and the V and J assignments and clone size from that table. Counted in this sample were roughly 100,000 clones; about 94% of them appeared once. The ten largest account for about 5% of the sample.

Per the germline V gene, MNHNS is the CDR1 and SASEGT is the CDR2. The CDR3, cysteine through phenylalanine, is 14 amino acids long. This entry keeps only the CDR3 DNA: 42 bases, framed from base 1. V gives up 0 bases and J gives up 2 bases, and the segment between their germline ends measures 4 bases. This sequence uses TRBV6-1 and TRBJ1-4; no D gene can be assigned with confidence. Sequencing was performed on peripheral blood, taken on day 0 of AZD1222 vaccination. The source is an adult in good health. The base sequence is TGTGCCAGCAGTGAAGCAGGCACTAATGAAAAACTGTTTTTT. Translated, this gives CASSEAGTNEKLFF.